A single sample is the source of the 27 T cell receptor beta chains below, sequenced in a study of T cells in Graves' hyperthyroidism and ophthalmopathy. RNA transcripts served as the template for amplifying TCR beta CDR3 regions. The TCR CDR3 was amplified in a first-round RT-PCR using the HTBI primer set. TCRdb reanalysed the multiplex PCR reads using MiXCR and keeps one entry per CDR3 protein. The data contain about 260,000 distinct CDR3 sequences, roughly 15% of them singletons. Material for sequencing was blood. These receptors all come from a woman aged 18-35 years with Graves' ophthalmopathy.

This clonotype was picked up many times. The chain uses TRBV5-1 and TRBJ2-7, with 14 bases fitting TRBD2. Germline CDR1 reads SGHRS; CDR2 reads YFSETQ. Trimming removed 0 bases from V and 4 bases from J; junction bases left unmatched: 9. The CDR3 is 18 amino acids. The CDR3 nucleotides are TGCGCCAGCAGCTTGGCTGGGACTAGCGGGGGCCTTTTTTACGAGCAGTACTTC. This codes for CASSLAGTSGGLFYEQYF.

This clonotype was seen repeatedly, ten times or more. The rearrangement links TRBV4-2 to TRBJ2-5, with D perhaps TRBD2 (6 bases). In germline, CDR1 is LGHNA, CDR2 YNFKEQ. The CDR3 covers 14 residues. Trimming took off 4 bases at V and 5 bases at J, with 14 bases between the two ends. DNA of the CDR3: TGTGCCAGCAGCCCCAAGCCGGGGGTGGAGACCCAGTACTTC. It translates to CASSPKPGVETQYF.

Many counts were recorded for this clonotype. The chain is built from TRBV11-1 and TRBJ2-5, with D possibly TRBD1 on 5 matching bases. The CDR3 totals 13 residues. Germline V lookup: CDR1 SGHAT, CDR2 FQDESV (reference sequence). Trimming pared 5 bases from V and 2 bases from J, leaving 9 bases between. CDR3 coding DNA: TGTGCCAGCAGCCAGACAGAACAAGAGACCCAGTACTTC. Residues: CASSQTEQETQYF.

The chain has TRBV7-3 and TRBJ2-1, with 7 bases fitting TRBD2. With 5 bases clipped from V and 8 bases from J, the junction kept 6 bases outside the gene matches. This CDR3 comprises 13 residues. The germline V gene has CDR1 SGHTA and CDR2 FQGTGA. The CDR3 coding sequence is TGTGCCAGCAGCGGGAGGGCTAGCGATGAGCAGTTCTTC. Translating gives CASSGRASDEQFF. Supplemented by reference TRBV7-3 and TRBJ2-1, the full variable domain reads GAGVSQTPSNKVTEKGKYVELRCDPISGHTALYWYRQSLGQGPEFLIYFQGTGAADDSGLPNDRFFAVRPEGSVSTLKIQRTERGDSAVYLCASSGRASDEQFFGPGTRLTVL.

V usage is TRBV7-9 and J usage is TRBJ2-3, with TRBD2 matching over 7 bases. The ends lost 5 bases at V and 4 bases at J; junction bases unmatched: 9. CDR3 length equals 15 residues. From germline, CDR1 is SEHNR and CDR2 FQNEAQ (reference sequence). DNA for the CDR3: TGTGCCAGCAGCGCAGTCCTAGCGGAGGCAGATACGCAGTATTTT. Encoded protein: CASSAVLAEADTQYF.

The V gene is TRBV12-3 or TRBV12-4, the J gene TRBJ2-2; 7 bases line up with TRBD2. The CDR3 loop spans 11 amino acids. Losses at the gene ends were 8 bases for V and 6 bases for J; bases not matched to a gene: 0. CDR3 sequence: CASGGAGELFF. The CDR3 nucleotides read TGTGCCAGCGGGGGGGCCGGGGAGCTGTTTTTT.

The gene calls are TRBV11-2 and TRBJ2-1, with 7 nucleotides matching TRBD2. Per germline, CDR1 SGHAT and CDR2 FQNNGV. Losses at the gene ends were 5 bases for V and 9 bases for J; bases not matched to a gene: 13. This CDR3 contains 15 residues. As DNA, the CDR3 is TGTGCCAGCAGCCAACGGGGGGTTAGGGAAGGTGAGCAGTTCTTC. It codes for CASSQRGVREGEQFF.

The V gene is TRBV10-3, the J gene TRBJ1-4, with TRBD1 matching over 9 bases. Trimming cost V 10 bases and J 5 bases; bases outside gene matches: 5. CDR1 and CDR2 from the germline V gene are ENHRY and SYGVKD. CDR3 length: 13 amino acids. CDR3 coding DNA: TGTGCCACGGGACAGGGCAAAAATGAAAAACTGTTTTTT. Residues: CATGQGKNEKLFF.

This clonotype appeared many times. The chain employs TRBV20-1 and TRBJ1-5; D unresolved. The V gene's germline CDR1 is DFQATT and CDR2 SNEGSKA (reference sequence). The V gene lost 3 bases and the J gene lost 0 bases, with 9 bases spanning the gap. This CDR3 region has 14 residues. The CDR3, as DNA: TGCAGTGCTAGTGTAGGCGGTAGCAATCAGCCCCAGCATTTT. It translates to CSASVGGSNQPQHF.

This clonotype was recorded many times. This sequence joins TRBV11-2 and TRBJ2-5, with 8 bases that match TRBD2. Germline V lookup: CDR1 SGHAT, CDR2 FQNNGV. CDR3 length: 19 amino acids. The trim removed 1 base at V and 6 bases at J, leaving 19 bases unmatched. The CDR3 here is CASSLVLSVAGGMRKTQYF. The CDR3 bases are TGTGCCAGCAGCTTAGTCCTTTCTGTGGCGGGAGGTATGAGGAAGACCCAGTACTTC.

This clonotype has at least ten counts. V gene TRBV7-8 combines with J gene TRBJ2-1, with D possibly TRBD2 on 6 matching bases. Trimming removed 5 bases at V and 1 base at J, with 12 bases between. CDR3 length: 15 residues. Germline loops: CDR1 SGHVS, CDR2 FQNEAQ. This CDR3 reads CASSPIAASYNEQFF. In DNA, the CDR3 is TGTGCCAGCAGCCCGATAGCGGCTTCCTACAATGAGCAGTTCTTC. Filled out from reference TRBV7-8 and TRBJ2-1, the complete variable domain reads GAGVSQSPRYKVAKRGQDVALRCDPISGHVSLFWYQQALGQGPEFLTYFQNEAQLDKSGLPSDRFFAERPEGSVSTLKIQRTQQEDSAVYLCASSPIAASYNEQFFGPGTRLTVL.

The chain carries TRBV20-1 and TRBJ2-5; 10 bases line up with TRBD1. The CDR3 has 14 amino acids. The germline V gene has CDR1 DFQATT and CDR2 SNEGSKA (reference sequence). J was trimmed by 7 bases and V by 6 bases; bases with no gene match: 11. CDR3 protein: CSAHKDRGWGTQYF. The CDR3 nucleotides read TGCAGTGCGCACAAGGACAGGGGGTGGGGGACCCAGTACTTC.

In this sample, this clonotype turned up many times. V usage is TRBV5-1 and J usage is TRBJ1-1; D gene unclear. CDR1 is SGHRS, CDR2 YFSETQ, per germline. The CDR3 is 13 amino acids. V was shortened by 5 bases and J by 0 bases, with 8 bases between the two germline ends. In nucleotides, the CDR3 is TGCGCCAGCAGTGGAGGTTTGAACACTGAAGCTTTCTTT. Protein product: CASSGGLNTEAFF.

This clonotype was observed many times. This chain links TRBV28 with TRBJ2-5; 8 nucleotides align to TRBD1. The length of the CDR3 is 14 residues. CDR1 MDHEN and CDR2 SYDVKM come from the germline V gene. The ends lost 5 bases at V and 5 bases at J; junction bases unmatched: 7. Written as DNA, the CDR3 is TGTGCCAGCAGTCTCGGACAGGGCCATGAGACCCAGTACTTC. Its translation: CASSLGQGHETQYF.

In its sample, this clonotype was seen a few times. The CDR3 region is CASSTKPGLAVTKNTGELFF. The DNA for the CDR3 is TGTGCCAGTAGTACAAAACCGGGACTAGCGGTAACAAAAAACACCGGGGAGCTGTTTTTT. This rearrangement joins TRBV19 to TRBJ2-2; 11 bases map to TRBD2. Trimming at V came to 4 bases and at J to 2 bases, leaving 15 bases not matched to a gene. CDR1 and CDR2 (germline): LNHDA, SQIVND (reference sequence). This CDR3 has 20 amino acids.

This clonotype was picked up many times. The chain uses TRBV2 and TRBJ1-1; TRBD1 is a possible D gene (5 bases). Trimming removed 4 bases at V and 7 bases at J, with 19 bases between. Germline CDR1 is SNHLY and CDR2 is FYNNEI. The CDR3 sequence is 15 residues long. The CDR3 DNA follows: TGTGCCAGCAGTGGGTGGGGGGTTGAAGGCGATGAAGCTTTCTTT. This sequence encodes CASSGWGVEGDEAFF.

The table lists this clonotype with many counts. The CDR3 DNA reads as TGTGCCAGCAGCTTAGGGGGGGCCGCCGGGGAGCTGTTTTTT. It is translated as CASSLGGAAGELFF. V is TRBV7-9 and J is TRBJ2-2, with D possibly being TRBD1 or TRBD2 (6 bases each). CDR3 size: 14 residues. The germline CDR1 and CDR2 sequences are SEHNR and FQNEAQ (reference sequence). V dropped 1 base and J dropped 6 bases, with 9 bases sitting between them. Combining the CDR3 with reference TRBV7-9 and TRBJ2-2 gives the whole variable domain DTGVSQNPRHKITKRGQNVTFRCDPISEHNRLYWYRQTLGQGPEFLTYFQNEAQLEKSRLLSDRFSAERPKGSFSTLEIQRTEQGDSAMYLCASSLGGAAGELFFGEGSRLTVL.

This clonotype was observed a handful of times. The chain is built from TRBV28 and TRBJ2-3, with 14 positions matching TRBD2. V trimming: 7 bases; J trimming: 3 bases; junction bases outside the gene matches: 21. This CDR3 spans 21 amino acids. Germline lookup yields CDR1 MDHEN and CDR2 SYDVKM. The CDR3 nucleotides read TGTGCCAGCAACCCAACGGTGAGGACTAGCGGGGGGATTTCGGGGACAGATACGCAGTATTTT. Translated, it gives CASNPTVRTSGGISGTDTQYF.

This clonotype was seen many times. V is TRBV12-3 or TRBV12-4 and J is TRBJ2-7; D is uncertain. V was pared by 4 bases and J by 1 base, with 5 bases between. The CDR3 spans 12 residues. The CDR3 sequence: CASSSDSYEQYF. For the CDR3, the DNA is TGTGCCAGCAGTTCAGATTCCTACGAGCAGTACTTC.

To note about this clonotype: This could be a read error, since a much larger clone is one nucleotide away. The CDR3 protein is CAGSGPRGKSGGRAYEQYF. CDR3 coding DNA: TGTGCCGGTAGTGGCCCGAGAGGAAAGTCGGGCGGGAGGGCCTACGAGCAGTACTTC. This sequence joins TRBV19 and TRBJ2-7; 9 nucleotides match TRBD2. Germline CDR1 reads LNHDA; CDR2 reads SQIVND (reference sequence). CDR3 size: 19 residues. Using reference TRBV19 and TRBJ2-7 for the parts outside the CDR3, the full variable domain is DGGITQSPKYLFRKEGQNVTLSCEQNLNHDAMYWYRQDPGQGLRLIYYSQIVNDFQKGDIAEGYSVSREKKESFPLTVTSAQKNPTAFYLCAGSGPRGKSGGRAYEQYFGPGTRLTVT.

In its sample, this clonotype was seen a few times. V and J are TRBV9 and TRBJ2-2, with 8 bases matching TRBD1. V dropped 5 bases and J dropped 4; count of bases not matched to a gene: 4. The CDR3 length is 14 residues. The germline V gene encodes CDR1 SGDLS and CDR2 YYNGEE. The chain's CDR3 is CASSGQGRTGELFF. The DNA for the CDR3 is TGTGCCAGCAGTGGACAGGGTCGCACCGGGGAGCTGTTTTTT.

The chain employs TRBV11-3 and TRBJ1-2; 12 bases fit TRBD1. Germline CDR1 and CDR2: SGHNT and YENEEA. The length of the CDR3 is 15 residues. V lost 5 bases and J lost 5; bases outside the gene matches: 6. The CDR3 region is CASSPGQGARYGYTF. The CDR3 nucleotides are TGTGCCAGCAGCCCGGGACAGGGGGCACGGTATGGCTACACCTTC.

This clonotype was detected many times. The V and J genes are TRBV6-2 or TRBV6-3 and TRBJ2-7; TRBD1 is a possible D gene (5 bases). The germline V gene encodes CDR1 MNHEY and CDR2 SVGEGT. The V end lost 8 bases, the J end lost 3 bases, and 20 bases lay between the germline ends. The CDR3 loop spans 15 amino acids. Written as DNA, the CDR3 is TGTGCCAGCGGTCACAGGATAACTTCGTTCTACGAGCAGTACTTC. Its translation: CASGHRITSFYEQYF.

This clonotype was observed many times. This chain connects TRBV6-2 or TRBV6-3 to TRBJ1-2; a weak D match, TRBD1 (5 bases). This CDR3 comprises 15 residues. CDR1 MNHEY and CDR2 SVGEGT come from the germline V gene. V lost 4 bases and J lost 2, with 14 bases in between. CDR3 DNA sequence: TGTGCCAGCAGTTCAGACGGGACGACCAACTATGGCTACACCTTC. This codes for CASSSDGTTNYGYTF.

The table lists this clonotype with many counts. This sequence joins TRBV29-1 and TRBJ1-2, with D perhaps TRBD1 (5 bases). Germline V gene sequence: CDR1 SQVTM, CDR2 ANQGSEA. V was shortened by 4 bases and J by 9 bases, with 9 bases between the two germline ends. This CDR3 has 10 amino acids. The CDR3 here is CSVGEDSYTF. The DNA of the CDR3 is TGCAGCGTTGGTGAGGACAGCTACACCTTC.

This clonotype was seen repeatedly, ten times or more. The chain joins TRBV12-3 or TRBV12-4 to TRBJ1-1; no firm D call. CDR3 length equals 17 residues. Trimming removed 2 bases from V and 3 bases from J, with 19 bases in between. CDR3 coding DNA: TGTGCCAGCAGTTTATACCCGAAGTCTGCCTTTCACACTGAAGCTTTCTTT. As protein: CASSLYPKSAFHTEAFF.

This clonotype has a count of ten or more. The gene calls are TRBV5-1 and TRBJ2-5, with D unclear. The germline CDR1 and CDR2 sequences are SGHRS and YFSETQ. The CDR3 contains 14 residues. V lost 5 bases and J lost 1, with 12 bases in between. CDR3 sequence (DNA): TGCGCCAGCAGAAGGCCGTTCCTCCAAGAGACCCAGTACTTC. As protein: CASRRPFLQETQYF.